This T cell receptor beta chain comes out of a study of blood T cell repertoires in COVID-19. The wider study: Samples of COVID-19 (acute and convalescent) were obtained from the United States, Italy and Spain.

Sequencing used immunoSEQ multiplex PCR; TCRdb keeps in-frame clones, though not all of them. The sample includes 250,000 to 400,000 clones, more than 70% of them seen just once. The CDR3 length is 16 residues. Germline assignment: CDR1 SNHLY and CDR2 FYNNEI. V was pared by 6 bases and J by 0 bases, with 10 bases of the junction left unmatched. The sequence was collected from a woman younger than 45 with COVID-19, enrolled during active disease. The sequenced sample was peripheral blood. V usage is TRBV2 and J usage is TRBJ1-2; 7 nucleotides align to TRBD1. The CDR3 protein is CASSRKGTVPNYGYTF. The CDR3 bases are TGTGCCAGCAGCAGAAAGGGGACAGTCCCTAACTATGGCTACACCTTC.